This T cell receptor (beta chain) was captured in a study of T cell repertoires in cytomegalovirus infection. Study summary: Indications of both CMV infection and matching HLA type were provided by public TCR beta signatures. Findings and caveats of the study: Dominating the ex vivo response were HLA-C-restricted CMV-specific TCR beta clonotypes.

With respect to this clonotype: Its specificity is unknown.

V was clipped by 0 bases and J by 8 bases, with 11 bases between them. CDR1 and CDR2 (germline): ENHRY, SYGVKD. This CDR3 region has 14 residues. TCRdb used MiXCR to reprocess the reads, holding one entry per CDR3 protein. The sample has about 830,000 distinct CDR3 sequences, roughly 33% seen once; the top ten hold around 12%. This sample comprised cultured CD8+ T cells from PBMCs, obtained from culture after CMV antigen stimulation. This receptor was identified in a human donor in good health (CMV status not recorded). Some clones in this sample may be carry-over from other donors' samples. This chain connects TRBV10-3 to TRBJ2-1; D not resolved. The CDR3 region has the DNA TGTGCCATCAGTGAGTCGAAGGGAAGGGATGAGCAGTTCTTC. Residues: CAISESKGRDEQFF.